Shown below are 23 T cell receptor beta chains from a single sample sequenced in a study of T cells in Graves' hyperthyroidism and ophthalmopathy. RNA transcripts were the template for amplifying TCR beta CDR3 regions. Initially, a first-round RT-PCR of the TCR CDR3 employed the HTBI primer set. TCRdb independently ran MiXCR on the multiplex PCR reads; one entry per CDR3 protein. The profile shows a few hundred thousand distinct CDR3 sequences, about 14% of them singletons. Sequencing was carried out using blood. The receptors were sampled from a woman aged 30 to 39 with Graves' ophthalmopathy.

Many counts were recorded for this clonotype. The rearrangement links TRBV18 to TRBJ1-1; 11 bases match TRBD1. The CDR3 consists of 16 residues. V was clipped by 5 bases and J by 4 bases; unmatched bases: 9. Germline V lookup: CDR1 KGHSH, CDR2 LQKENI. The DNA of the CDR3 is TGTGCCAGCTCATCAAAGTCCGGGACAGGGGGCACTGAAGCTTTCTTT. Translation gives CASSSKSGTGGTEAFF.

This clonotype was recorded many times. V is TRBV2 and J is TRBJ2-3, with D perhaps matching TRBD1 (7 bases). The germline V gene encodes CDR1 SNHLY and CDR2 FYNNEI. V was trimmed by 0 bases and J by 1 base, leaving 14 bases between them. This CDR3 has 17 residues. Here the CDR3 reads CASSEAQGGSGTDTQYF. The CDR3 nucleotides are TGTGCCAGCAGTGAAGCGCAGGGGGGCTCGGGCACAGATACGCAGTATTTT.

This clonotype has a handful of counts. The J gene is TRBJ2-7, the V gene TRBV6-1; 10 nucleotides agree with TRBD2. The trim removed 8 bases at V and 3 bases at J, leaving 10 bases unmatched. Germline assignment: CDR1 MNHNS and CDR2 SASEGT. This CDR3 has 15 residues. CDR3 DNA sequence: TGTGCCAGCCGGTCCTTCAGCGGGGGGGACTACGAGCAGTACTTC. Encoded protein: CASRSFSGGDYEQYF.

The table lists this clonotype with many counts. The chain links TRBV6-1 to TRBJ2-4, with 8 positions matching TRBD1. Germline CDR1 is MNHNS and CDR2 is SASEGT. CDR3 length: 12 residues. V lost 6 bases, J lost 8 bases, and 3 bases stayed unmatched. CDR3 loop: CASRSTGDIQYF. Here the CDR3 DNA reads TGTGCCAGCAGATCGACAGGGGACATTCAGTACTTC.

The chain couples TRBV12-3 or TRBV12-4 to TRBJ2-2, with D maybe TRBD1 (8 bases). V was clipped by 9 bases and J by 4 bases, with 15 bases between them. The CDR3 spans 14 residues. CDR3 protein: CASNRGGATGELFF. Written as DNA, the CDR3 is TGTGCCAGTAACAGGGGGGGGGCCACCGGGGAGCTGTTTTTT.

This clonotype occurred many times. An end of the junction does not agree with germline; a read error may underlie this. The V call is TRBV11-2, the J call TRBJ2-7, with 9 nucleotides matching TRBD1. The germline V gene has CDR1 SGHAT and CDR2 FQNNGV. This CDR3 contains 14 residues. The CDR3 is CAGSKDRGTYEQYF. DNA for the CDR3: TGTGCCGGCAGCAAAGACAGGGGGACCTACGAGCAGTACTTC.

J is TRBJ2-4 and V is TRBV20-1; weak D call: TRBD2 (6 bases). Germline CDR1 and CDR2: DFQATT and SNEGSKA (reference sequence). Trimming stripped 1 base from V and 8 bases from J, with 12 bases between. CDR3 length: 13 residues. Here the CDR3 reads CSARVPGVDIQYF. CDR3 nucleotide sequence: TGCAGTGCTAGAGTCCCGGGGGTCGACATTCAGTACTTC.

The chain is built from TRBV20-1 and TRBJ1-2; no definite D call. V lost 3 bases and J 5 bases, leaving 19 bases between the germline ends. Germline CDR1 reads DFQATT; CDR2 reads SNEGSKA (reference sequence). The CDR3 covers 15 residues. CDR3 nucleotides: TGCAGTGCTAGTCAGACGGTGGGCTATGGTTATGGCTACACCTTC. Protein: CSASQTVGYGYGYTF.

This chain joins TRBV11-2 and TRBJ1-1, with D tentatively TRBD1 (6 bases). V lost 5 bases, J lost 1 base, and 14 bases lay in between. The CDR3 has 15 residues. Germline CDR1 reads SGHAT; CDR2 reads FQNNGV. The CDR3 here is CASSPPGHRNTEAFF. The CDR3 nucleotides are TGTGCCAGCAGCCCGCCGGGACACCGGAACACTGAAGCTTTCTTT.

This clonotype was detected a few times. A read error is possible here, since a much larger clone lies one base away. The chain links TRBV12-3 or TRBV12-4 to TRBJ2-1; D is possibly TRBD1 (6 bases). The CDR3 contains 15 residues. CDR3: CASSSRTADTNGQFF. The DNA for the CDR3 is TGTGCCAGCAGTTCACGGACAGCGGATACAAATGGGCAGTTCTTC.

V is TRBV7-6 and J is TRBJ2-3; 9 positions agree with TRBD2. The V segment lost 0 bases and the J segment 6 bases; nucleotides outside the gene matches: 7. The CDR3 length is 16 residues. CDR1 is SGHVS and CDR2 is FNYEAQ in the germline V gene. DNA for the CDR3: TGTGCCAGCAGCTTAGCGGCGGGGGGGGACACGGATACGCAGTATTTT. Translating gives CASSLAAGGDTDTQYF.

This clonotype was recorded at least ten times. The V gene is TRBV28, the J gene TRBJ1-1; D gene ambiguous. V gave up 3 bases and J gave up 0 bases, with 5 bases separating them. CDR1 MDHEN and CDR2 SYDVKM come from the germline V gene. This CDR3 spans 13 amino acids. CDR3 residues: CASSLFVNTEAFF. For the CDR3, the DNA is TGTGCCAGCAGTTTGTTTGTGAACACTGAAGCTTTCTTT.

Many counts were recorded for this clonotype. The chain is built from TRBV7-3 and TRBJ1-6, with TRBD1 as a possible D gene (6 bases). CDR3 length: 17 residues. In germline, CDR1 is SGHTA, CDR2 FQGTGA. V gave up 6 bases and J gave up 2 bases, with 17 bases separating them. The CDR3 loop reads CASRTKGGGTYNSPLHF. CDR3 sequence (DNA): TGTGCCAGCAGAACGAAGGGTGGGGGCACCTATAATTCACCCCTCCACTTT.

The table lists this clonotype with many counts. The chain employs TRBV20-1 and TRBJ2-5; no clear D. Germline V gene data show CDR1 as DFQATT and CDR2 as SNEGSKA (reference sequence). Between the trimmed V and J ends, which lost 0 bases and 4 bases, there was a span of 15 bases. This CDR3 has 15 amino acids. The CDR3 DNA is TGCAGTGCTAGAGATTATGTCGGAGTGGGAGAGACCCAGTACTTC. Translation gives CSARDYVGVGETQYF.

In its sample, this clonotype was seen many times. This chain uses TRBV19 with TRBJ2-7; the D call may be TRBD1 or TRBD2 (6 bases each). V lost 8 bases, J lost 7 bases, and 15 bases lay in between. This CDR3 contains 12 residues. Germline CDR1 LNHDA, CDR2 SQIVND (reference sequence). For the CDR3, the DNA is TGTGCCAGTTCAACAGGGAGGAGAGAGCAGTACTTC. This encodes CASSTGRREQYF. The entire variable domain, with the rest obtained from reference TRBV19 and TRBJ2-7, is as follows: DGGITQSPKYLFRKEGQNVTLSCEQNLNHDAMYWYRQDPGQGLRLIYYSQIVNDFQKGDIAEGYSVSREKKESFPLTVTSAQKNPTAFYLCASSTGRREQYFGPGTRLTVT.

Only a few counts were recorded for this clonotype. The chain uses TRBV6-1 and TRBJ2-1; D not resolved. From germline, CDR1 is MNHNS and CDR2 SASEGT. The V end was cut by 6 bases, the J end by 6 bases, with 9 bases between. CDR3 size: 12 residues. The CDR3 sequence is CASSPVPNEQFF. The CDR3 coding sequence is TGTGCCAGCAGCCCCGTCCCCAATGAGCAGTTCTTC.

Concerning this clonotype itself: It may be a read error: a sequence one base away is much more abundant. The CDR3 loop reads CSARARQAGAPTGELFF. In nucleotides, the CDR3 is TGCAGTGCTAGGGCCCGGCAAGCGGGGGCCCCCACCGGGGAGCTGTTTTTT. This rearrangement joins TRBV20-1 to TRBJ2-2; TRBD2 matches at 8 bases. Germline assignment: CDR1 DFQATT and CDR2 SNEGSKA (reference sequence). V lost 3 bases to trimming and J lost 4 bases; unmatched junction nucleotides: 13. CDR3 length: 17 residues.

This clonotype was recorded many times. CDR3 sequence: CASSDMNTEAFF. CDR3 in DNA: TGTGCCAGCAGCGACATGAACACTGAAGCTTTCTTT. V gene TRBV7-3 combines with J gene TRBJ1-1; D not certain. The germline V and J ends were trimmed by 5 bases and 0 bases, with 4 bases remaining between them. Germline V gives CDR1 SGHTA, CDR2 FQGTGA. CDR3 length: 12 amino acids.

Many counts were recorded for this clonotype. The rearrangement joins TRBV3-1 to TRBJ1-5; no definite D call. Per the germline V gene, CDR1 is LGHDT and CDR2 is YNNKEL (reference sequence). The CDR3 has 13 residues. V was trimmed by 2 bases and J by 5 bases, leaving 7 bases between them. The CDR3: CASSQQLYQPQHF. For the CDR3, the DNA is TGTGCCAGCAGCCAACAGCTATATCAGCCCCAGCATTTT.

V is TRBV5-1 and J is TRBJ2-2, with 8 bases aligning to TRBD1. The CDR3 loop spans 15 amino acids. The V gene's germline CDR1 is SGHRS and CDR2 YFSETQ. V was clipped by 3 bases and J by 4 bases; unmatched bases: 5. The CDR3 DNA follows: TGCGCCAGCAGCTATACAGGGGGATCCACCGGGGAGCTGTTTTTT. Its translation: CASSYTGGSTGELFF.

The sample holds many counts of this clonotype. The genes are TRBV11-1 and TRBJ2-1, with 10 bases that match TRBD2. The CDR3 covers 16 residues. Germline CDR1 SGHAT, CDR2 FQDESV (reference sequence). V trimming: 5 bases; J trimming: 7 bases; junction bases outside the gene matches: 11. DNA of the CDR3: TGTGCCAGCAGCCGCCGGAGCGGGGGGGCTTTGAATGAGCAGTTCTTC. This encodes CASSRRSGGALNEQFF.

Ten or more counts support this clonotype. This rearrangement joins TRBV30 to TRBJ2-1; D unresolved. Germline loops: CDR1 GTSNPN, CDR2 SVGIG (reference sequence). Trimming left V 3 bases short and J 6 bases short, with 6 bases between. CDR3 length: 11 residues. CDR3 in DNA: TGTGCCTGGAGCATCGGCAATGAGCAGTTCTTC. Translation gives CAWSIGNEQFF.

This clonotype was detected ten times or more. The CDR3 nucleotides are TGTGCCAGCAGCCCAGGACCCACGGAGCAGTTCTTC. This codes for CASSPGPTEQFF. V gene TRBV7-2 combines with J gene TRBJ2-1, with D hard to call. Germline V gives CDR1 SGHTA, CDR2 FQGNSA. The V end lost 5 bases, the J end lost 10 bases, and 12 bases lay between the germline ends. The CDR3 runs to 12 residues.